Each of the 21 T cell receptor beta chains below was sequenced from the same sample in a study of cytomegalovirus exposure and HLA in healthy donors. PCR amplification relied on 60 Vbeta primers (plus 13 Jbeta primers). TCRdb's table, derived via immunoSEQ multiplex PCR, lists solely in-frame clones and lacks some. The table shows some 140,000 clones, with about 82% occurring only once. Sequenced: PBMCs. These receptors were taken from a man aged 25 to 40 in good health.

The chain links TRBV5-1 to TRBJ2-7, with 7 bases aligning to TRBD2. The CDR3 is 14 amino acids. V lost 6 bases, J lost 7 bases, and 13 bases stayed unmatched. Per germline, CDR1 SGHRS and CDR2 YFSETQ. CDR3 protein: CASKRAGSDVEQYF. DNA of the CDR3: TGCGCCAGCAAGCGAGCGGGATCCGATGTAGAGCAGTACTTC.

This chain connects TRBV19 to TRBJ1-2; 8 bases agree with TRBD1. The germline V gene encodes CDR1 LNHDA and CDR2 SQIVND (reference sequence). Trimming cost V 9 bases and J 8 bases; bases outside gene matches: 11. The CDR3 spans 13 residues. This CDR3 reads CASRTDRVSGYTF. CDR3 nucleotide sequence: TGTGCCAGCAGAACGGACAGGGTGTCCGGCTACACCTTC.

A note on this clone: One junction end does not reproduce the germline sequence, and a read error may be involved. This chain connects TRBV7-9 to TRBJ1-1; no clear D gene. The CDR3 totals 13 residues. Germline values: CDR1 SEHNR, CDR2 FQNEAQ (reference sequence). The CDR3 nucleotides are TGTTCCAGCAGCTTCCCGGGTAACACTGAAGCTTTCTTT. This codes for CSSSFPGNTEAFF.

V is TRBV21-1 and J is TRBJ2-4; the table assigns TRBD1, which was not confirmed against the DNA. TRBV21-1 is tagged as a pseudogene. The length of the CDR3 is 14 residues. Written as DNA, the CDR3 is TGTGCCAGCAGCAAAAGTGGGCCACTTGGCATTCAGTACTTC. The encoded protein is CASSKSGPLGIQYF.

V is TRBV5-1 and J is TRBJ1-2; TRBD1 matches at 9 bases. This CDR3 has 15 amino acids. The V gene's germline CDR1 is SGHRS and CDR2 YFSETQ. J was trimmed by 4 bases and V by 2 bases; bases with no gene match: 6. CDR3 sequence (DNA): TGCGCCAGCAGCTTTCAACAGGGGGCCGGCTATGGCTACACCTTC. Translation: CASSFQQGAGYGYTF.

The chain is built from TRBV7-2 and TRBJ2-7, with 7 nucleotides matching TRBD2. In germline, CDR1 is SGHTA, CDR2 FQGNSA. CDR3 length: 15 residues. V gave up 1 base and J gave up 3 bases; unmatched junction bases: 6. In nucleotides, the CDR3 is TGTGCCAGCAGCTTAGGTGCTAGCGGAAGCTACGAGCAGTACTTC. Translation gives CASSLGASGSYEQYF.

The V gene is TRBV5-5, the J gene TRBJ2-7; 11 nucleotides agree with TRBD2. Germline V CDR1 and CDR2: SGHKS, YYEKEE (reference sequence). The length of the CDR3 is 14 residues. The trim removed 4 bases at V and 4 bases at J, leaving 4 bases unmatched. The DNA of the CDR3 is TGTGCCAGCAGCATTGGGACTAGCGGATACGAGCAGTACTTC. This sequence encodes CASSIGTSGYEQYF.

This clone has only a few counts. The rearrangement links TRBV14 to TRBJ2-5, with D maybe TRBD2 (6 bases). The CDR3 covers 16 residues. Germline V CDR1 and CDR2: SGHDN, FVKESK. V lost 4 bases and J lost 2, with 17 bases in between. DNA of the CDR3: TGTGCCAGCAGCCGACTAGTGCAGCGGGCACAAGAGACCCAGTACTTC. Its translation is CASSRLVQRAQETQYF.

The chain recombines TRBV6-5 with TRBJ2-3, with D unclear. The germline gives CDR1 MNHEY, CDR2 SVGAGI. Trimming shortened V by 2 bases and J by 0 bases, and 12 bases separated the two germline ends. The CDR3 loop spans 16 amino acids. CDR3 loop: CASSYGGGYSTDTQYF. In nucleotides, the CDR3 is TGTGCCAGCAGTTACGGCGGCGGATATAGCACAGATACGCAGTATTTT.

As DNA, the CDR3 is TGTGCCATCCAAGGACTCCGGCTGGACACTGAAGCTTTCTTT. Amino acid sequence: CAIQGLRLDTEAFF. The chain employs TRBV2 and TRBJ1-1; D remains ambiguous. V lost 10 bases and J 3 bases, leaving 18 bases between the germline ends. CDR1 is SNHLY, CDR2 FYNNEI, per germline. The CDR3 consists of 14 residues.

V gene TRBV7-9 combines with J gene TRBJ2-3; a weak D match, TRBD1 (5 bases). The CDR3 spans 12 residues. CDR1 is SEHNR and CDR2 is FQNEAQ in the germline V gene (reference sequence). V lost 10 bases to trimming and J lost 11 bases, with 19 bases between them. This CDR3 reads CATTSGYIGQYF. The DNA of the CDR3 is TGTGCCACCACTTCAGGGTATATCGGGCAGTATTTT.

The chain couples TRBV4-2 to TRBJ2-7; the match to TRBD1 covers 8 bases. Germline V gene data show CDR1 as LGHNA and CDR2 as YNFKEQ. CDR3 length: 16 amino acids. J gave up 3 bases and V 0 bases, and 7 bases lay outside the gene matches. The CDR3 DNA sequence: TGTGCCAGCAGCCAAGAAGGAGGACAGGGCTTCTACGAGCAGTACTTC. Its translation: CASSQEGGQGFYEQYF.

The J gene is TRBJ2-4, the V gene TRBV28, with 7 bases matching TRBD1. CDR3 size: 12 residues. From germline, CDR1 is MDHEN and CDR2 SYDVKM. J lost 8 bases, V lost 7 bases, and 5 bases had no gene match. CDR3 sequence reads: CASNTGVDIQYF. As DNA, the CDR3 is TGTGCCAGCAATACAGGGGTGGACATTCAGTACTTC.

This sequence joins TRBV5-1 and TRBJ2-1; D is possibly TRBD1 (7 bases). The CDR3 sequence is 14 residues long. CDR1 SGHRS and CDR2 YFSETQ come from the germline V gene. V gave up 3 bases and J gave up 5 bases, with 12 bases separating them. Here the CDR3 DNA reads TGCGCCAGCAGCTGGAGGGGGCCGGACAATGAGCAGTTCTTC. This codes for CASSWRGPDNEQFF. Using reference TRBV5-1 and TRBJ2-1 for the parts outside the CDR3, the full variable domain is KAGVTQTPRYLIKTRGQQVTLSCSPISGHRSVSWYQQTPGQGLQFLFEYFSETQRNKGNFPGRFSGRQFSNSRSEMNVSTLELGDSALYLCASSWRGPDNEQFFGPGTRLTVL.

This chain links TRBV2 with TRBJ2-2, with D perhaps matching TRBD1 (6 bases). Germline V gene lookup returns CDR1 SNHLY and CDR2 FYNNEI. Deletions cut 6 bases from V and 0 bases from J, with 11 bases between. The CDR3 length is 15 residues. The CDR3 is CASSRTATNTGELFF. CDR3 DNA sequence: TGTGCCAGCAGCCGGACAGCCACGAACACCGGGGAGCTGTTTTTT.

V and J are TRBV27 and TRBJ1-4; 8 bases fit TRBD1. There are 14 residues in the CDR3. Germline V gives CDR1 MNHEY, CDR2 SMNVEV (reference sequence). Germline trimming cut 4 bases from V and 5 bases from J; bases unmatched to any gene: 3. The DNA of the CDR3 is TGTGCCAGCAGTTCGGACAGGGAGAATGAAAAACTGTTTTTT. Its translation: CASSSDRENEKLFF. The variable domain in full, with the rest retrieved from reference TRBV27 and TRBJ1-4, is EAQVTQNPRYLITVTGKKLTVTCSQNMNHEYMSWYRQDPGLGLRQIYYSMNVEVTDKGDVPEGYKVSRKEKRNFPLILESPSPNQTSLYFCASSSDRENEKLFFGSGTQLSVL.

The J gene is TRBJ2-1, the V gene TRBV10-1; 13 nucleotides align to TRBD2. With V trimmed by 4 bases and J by 7 bases, 4 bases remained unmatched. CDR1 and CDR2 from the germline V gene are WNHNN and SYGVQD (reference sequence). The CDR3 has 15 residues. As DNA, the CDR3 is TGCGCCAGCAGTGGGACTAGCGGGAGCGCAAATGAGCAGTTCTTC. It specifies CASSGTSGSANEQFF.

This clone was observed a single time. This chain joins TRBV7-9 and TRBJ1-2, with D unclear. CDR1 SEHNR and CDR2 FQNEAQ come from the germline V gene (reference sequence). The V end lost 0 bases, the J end lost 4 bases, and 12 bases lay between the germline ends. There are 15 residues in the CDR3. The CDR3 nucleotides are TGTGCCAGCAGCTTAGCGTCCGGGTCTACCTATGGCTACACCTTC. It specifies CASSLASGSTYGYTF. The full variable domain, completed using reference TRBV7-9 and TRBJ1-2, is DTGVSQNPRHKITKRGQNVTFRCDPISEHNRLYWYRQTLGQGPEFLTYFQNEAQLEKSRLLSDRFSAERPKGSFSTLEIQRTEQGDSAMYLCASSLASGSTYGYTFGSGTRLTVV.

The gene calls are TRBV6-1 and TRBJ2-2, with 7 positions matching TRBD1. V gave up 11 bases and J gave up 0 bases; unmatched junction bases: 9. The CDR3 has 15 amino acids. CDR1 and CDR2 from the germline V gene are MNHNS and SASEGT. CDR3 in amino acids: CACLPGTANTGELFF. The CDR3 DNA sequence: TGTGCCTGCCTACCCGGGACAGCGAACACCGGGGAGCTGTTTTTT.

J is TRBJ2-1 and V is TRBV19, with D perhaps matching TRBD1 (5 bases). CDR1 and CDR2 (germline): LNHDA, SQIVND (reference sequence). V was trimmed by 5 bases and J by 0 bases, leaving 14 bases between them. The CDR3 loop spans 16 amino acids. The CDR3 DNA is TGTGCCAGTAGTGAAGTCGGACACAGCTCCTACAATGAGCAGTTCTTC. Amino acids: CASSEVGHSSYNEQFF.

The gene calls are TRBV7-2 and TRBJ2-7, with a weak D call TRBD1 (6 bases). V dropped 3 bases and J dropped 3 bases, with 12 bases sitting between them. Looked up from germline, CDR1 is SGHTA and CDR2 is FQGNSA. CDR3 size: 14 residues. In DNA form, the CDR3 reads TGTGCCAGCAGCTTCACGGACAGCAGCTACGAGCAGTACTTC. As protein: CASSFTDSSYEQYF.